Detailed here is one T cell receptor (beta chain). The sample originates from a study of shared clonotypes between healthy human individuals. Across the whole study: A donor's plate count was three for CD4 naive and three for CD4 memory; CD8 naive had two and CD8 memory one.

This CDR3 is built from 15 residues. V lost 7 bases to trimming and J lost 3 bases; unmatched junction nucleotides: 7. Looked up from germline, CDR1 is MNHEY and CDR2 is SVGAGI. TCRdb keeps only in-frame clones here, not all; method: immunoSEQ multiplex PCR. The sample lists under 1,100,000 clones; around three quarters were seen once. This clonotype was sampled from a man between 18 and 35 years old in good health. Some clones in this sample may be carry-over from other donors' samples. The chain couples TRBV6-5 to TRBJ1-3, with 9 bases identical to TRBD1. Sequencing was done on a sample of memory CD4+ T cells from PBMCs. Subset reported: CD45RA-negative fraction. In DNA, the CDR3 is TGTGCCAGCAAGTTGAACAGGGGGCATGGAAACACCATATATTTT. Translation gives CASKLNRGHGNTIYF.